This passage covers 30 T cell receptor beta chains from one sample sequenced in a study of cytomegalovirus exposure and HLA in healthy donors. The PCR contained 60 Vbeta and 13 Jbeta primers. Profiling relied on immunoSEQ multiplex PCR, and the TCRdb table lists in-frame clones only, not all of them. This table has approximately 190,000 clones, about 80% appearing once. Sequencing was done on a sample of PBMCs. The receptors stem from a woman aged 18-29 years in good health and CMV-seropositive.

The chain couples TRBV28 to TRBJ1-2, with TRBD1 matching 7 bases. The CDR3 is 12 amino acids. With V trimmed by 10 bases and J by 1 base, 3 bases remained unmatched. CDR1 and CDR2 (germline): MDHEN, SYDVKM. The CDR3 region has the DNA TGTGCCACCGACAGGGATAACTATGGCTACACCTTC. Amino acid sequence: CATDRDNYGYTF.

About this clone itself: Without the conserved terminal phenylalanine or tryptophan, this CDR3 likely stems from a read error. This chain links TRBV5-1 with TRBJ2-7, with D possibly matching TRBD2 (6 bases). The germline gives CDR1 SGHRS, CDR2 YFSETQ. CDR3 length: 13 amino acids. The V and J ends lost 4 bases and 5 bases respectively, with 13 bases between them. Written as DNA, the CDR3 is TGCGCCAGCAGCCCGCTCTCTAGCGACGAGCAGTACCTC. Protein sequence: CASSPLSSDEQYL.

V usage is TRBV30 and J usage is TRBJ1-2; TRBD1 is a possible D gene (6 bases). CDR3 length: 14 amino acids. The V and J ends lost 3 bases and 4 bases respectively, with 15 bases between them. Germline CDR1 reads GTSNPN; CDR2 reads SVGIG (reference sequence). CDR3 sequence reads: CAWRGDNSPYGYTF. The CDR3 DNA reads TGTGCCTGGAGGGGGGACAATTCCCCCTATGGCTACACCTTC.

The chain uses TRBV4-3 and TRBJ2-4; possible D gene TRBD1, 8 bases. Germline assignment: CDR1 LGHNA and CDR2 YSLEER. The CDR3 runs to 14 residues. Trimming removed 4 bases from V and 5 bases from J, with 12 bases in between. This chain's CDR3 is CASSLQGGQNIQYF. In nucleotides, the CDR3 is TGCGCCAGCAGCCTACAGGGGGGGCAAAACATTCAGTACTTC.

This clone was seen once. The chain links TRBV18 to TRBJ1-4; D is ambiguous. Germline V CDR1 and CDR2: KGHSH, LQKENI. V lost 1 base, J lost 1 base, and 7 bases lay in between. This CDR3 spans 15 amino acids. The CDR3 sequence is CASSPRGETNEKLFF. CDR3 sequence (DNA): TGTGCCAGCTCACCACGGGGAGAAACTAATGAAAAACTGTTTTTT.

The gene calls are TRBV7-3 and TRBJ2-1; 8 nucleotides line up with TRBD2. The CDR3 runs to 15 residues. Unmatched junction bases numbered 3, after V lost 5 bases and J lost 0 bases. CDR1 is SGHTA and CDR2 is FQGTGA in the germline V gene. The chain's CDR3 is CASSQRGGSYNEQFF. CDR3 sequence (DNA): TGTGCCAGCAGCCAACGGGGGGGCTCCTACAATGAGCAGTTCTTC.

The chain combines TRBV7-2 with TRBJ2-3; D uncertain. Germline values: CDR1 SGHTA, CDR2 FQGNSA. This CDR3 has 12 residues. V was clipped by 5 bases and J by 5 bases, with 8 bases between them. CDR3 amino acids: CASSGLLDTQYF. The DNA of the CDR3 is TGTGCCAGCAGCGGCCTGTTAGATACGCAGTATTTT.

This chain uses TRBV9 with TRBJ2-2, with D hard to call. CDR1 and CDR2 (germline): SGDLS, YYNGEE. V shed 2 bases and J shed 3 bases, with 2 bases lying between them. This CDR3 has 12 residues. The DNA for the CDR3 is TGTGCCAGCAGCGTCGACACCGGGGAGCTGTTTTTT. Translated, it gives CASSVDTGELFF. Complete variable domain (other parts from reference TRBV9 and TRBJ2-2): DSGVTQTPKHLITATGQRVTLRCSPRSGDLSVYWYQQSLDQGLQFLIQYYNGEERAKGNILERFSAQQFPDLHSELNLSSLELGDSALYFCASSVDTGELFFGEGSRLTVL.

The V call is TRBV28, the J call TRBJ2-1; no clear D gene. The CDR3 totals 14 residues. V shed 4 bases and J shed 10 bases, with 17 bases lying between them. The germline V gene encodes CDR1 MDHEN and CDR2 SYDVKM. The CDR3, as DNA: TGTGCCAGCAGTTACCCGGTTCGACAACCCGAGCAGTTCTTC. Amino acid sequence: CASSYPVRQPEQFF.

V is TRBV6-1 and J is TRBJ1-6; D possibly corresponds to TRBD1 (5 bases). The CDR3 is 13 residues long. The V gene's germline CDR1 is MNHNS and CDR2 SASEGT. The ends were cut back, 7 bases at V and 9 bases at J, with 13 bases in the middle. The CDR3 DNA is TGTGCCAGCACCTTCGGGGGACGTTCACCCCTCCACTTT. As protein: CASTFGGRSPLHF.

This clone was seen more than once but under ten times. Here the CDR3 reads CASSQMGGQGEKLFF. Here the CDR3 DNA reads TGCGCCAGCAGCCAGATGGGAGGACAGGGAGAAAAACTGTTTTTT. The V and J genes are TRBV4-1 and TRBJ1-4, with 8 bases identical to TRBD1. Germline CDR1 is MGHRA and CDR2 is YSYEKL. This CDR3 is 15 amino acids long. V lost 3 bases and J lost 8; bases outside the gene matches: 8.

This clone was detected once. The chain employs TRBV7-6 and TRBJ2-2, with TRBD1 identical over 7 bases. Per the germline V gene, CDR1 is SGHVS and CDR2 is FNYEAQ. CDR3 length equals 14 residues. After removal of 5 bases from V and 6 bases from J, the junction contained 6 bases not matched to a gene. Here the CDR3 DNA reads TGTGCCAGCAGCATAAACAGGGGCGCCGGGGAGCTGTTTTTT. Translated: CASSINRGAGELFF. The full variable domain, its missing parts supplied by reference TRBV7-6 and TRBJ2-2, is GAGVSQSPRYKVTKRGQDVALRCDPISGHVSLYWYRQALGQGPEFLTYFNYEAQQDKSGLPNDRFSAERPEGSISTLTIQRTEQRDSAMYRCASSINRGAGELFFGEGSRLTVL.

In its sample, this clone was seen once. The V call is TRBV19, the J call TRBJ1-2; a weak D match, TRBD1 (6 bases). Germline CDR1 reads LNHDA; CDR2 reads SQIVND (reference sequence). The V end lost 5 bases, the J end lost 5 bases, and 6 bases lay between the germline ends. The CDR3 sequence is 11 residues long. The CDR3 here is CASSQGYGYTF. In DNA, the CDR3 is TGTGCCAGTAGTCAGGGGTATGGCTACACCTTC. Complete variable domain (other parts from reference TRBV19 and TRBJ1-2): DGGITQSPKYLFRKEGQNVTLSCEQNLNHDAMYWYRQDPGQGLRLIYYSQIVNDFQKGDIAEGYSVSREKKESFPLTVTSAQKNPTAFYLCASSQGYGYTFGSGTRLTVV.

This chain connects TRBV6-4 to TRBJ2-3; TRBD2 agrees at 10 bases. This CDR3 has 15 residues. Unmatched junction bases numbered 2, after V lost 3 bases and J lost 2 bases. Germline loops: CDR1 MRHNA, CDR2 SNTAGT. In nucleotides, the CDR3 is TGTGCCAGCAGTGAAGCGGGGGGGCCCACAGATACGCAGTATTTT. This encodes CASSEAGGPTDTQYF.

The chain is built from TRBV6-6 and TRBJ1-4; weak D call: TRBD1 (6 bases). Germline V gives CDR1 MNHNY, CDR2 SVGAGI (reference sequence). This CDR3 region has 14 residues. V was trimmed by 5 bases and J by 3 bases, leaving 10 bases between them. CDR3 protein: CASSRQASNEKLFF. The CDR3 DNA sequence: TGTGCCAGCAGTCGACAGGCGTCTAATGAAAAACTGTTTTTT.

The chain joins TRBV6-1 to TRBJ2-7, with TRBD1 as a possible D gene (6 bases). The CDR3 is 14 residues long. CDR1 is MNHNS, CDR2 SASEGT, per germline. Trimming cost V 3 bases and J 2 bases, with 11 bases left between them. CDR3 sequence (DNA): TGTGCCAGCAGTGATTCGCCAGGGGCCTACGAGCAGTACTTC. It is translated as CASSDSPGAYEQYF.

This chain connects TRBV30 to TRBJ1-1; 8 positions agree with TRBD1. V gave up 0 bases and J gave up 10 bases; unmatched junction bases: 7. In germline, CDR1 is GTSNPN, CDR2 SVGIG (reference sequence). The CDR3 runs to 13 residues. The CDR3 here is CAWSVRGQGAAFF. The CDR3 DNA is TGTGCCTGGAGTGTAAGGGGGCAGGGGGCAGCTTTCTTT.

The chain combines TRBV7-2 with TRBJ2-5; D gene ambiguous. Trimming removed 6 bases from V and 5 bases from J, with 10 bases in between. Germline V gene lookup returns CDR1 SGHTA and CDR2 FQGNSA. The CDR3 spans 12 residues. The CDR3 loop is CASSSNRETQYF. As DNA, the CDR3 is TGTGCCAGCAGTTCGAATCGGGAGACCCAGTACTTC. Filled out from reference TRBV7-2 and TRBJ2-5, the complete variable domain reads GAGVSQSPSNKVTEKGKDVELRCDPISGHTALYWYRQSLGQGLEFLIYFQGNSAPDKSGLPSDRFSAERTGGSVSTLTIQRTQQEDSAVYLCASSSNRETQYFGPGTRLLVL.

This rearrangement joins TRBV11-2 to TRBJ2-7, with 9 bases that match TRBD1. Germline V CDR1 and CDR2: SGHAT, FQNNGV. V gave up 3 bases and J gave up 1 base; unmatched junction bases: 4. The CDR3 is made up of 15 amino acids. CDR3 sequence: CASSFTTGGSYEQYF. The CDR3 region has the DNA TGTGCCAGCAGCTTTACGACAGGGGGTTCCTACGAGCAGTACTTC.

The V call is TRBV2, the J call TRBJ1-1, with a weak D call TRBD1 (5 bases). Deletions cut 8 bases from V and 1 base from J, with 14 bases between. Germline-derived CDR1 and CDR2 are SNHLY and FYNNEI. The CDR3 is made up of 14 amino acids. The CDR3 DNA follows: TGTGCCAGCGGGGCCAGGAGCAAGAACACTGAAGCTTTCTTT. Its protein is CASGARSKNTEAFF.

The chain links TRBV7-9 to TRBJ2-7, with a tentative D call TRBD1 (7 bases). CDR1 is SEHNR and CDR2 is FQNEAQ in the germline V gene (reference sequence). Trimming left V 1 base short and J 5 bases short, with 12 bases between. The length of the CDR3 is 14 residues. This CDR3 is CASSLVGRGDEQYF. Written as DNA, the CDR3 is TGTGCCAGCAGCTTAGTAGGCAGGGGGGACGAGCAGTACTTC.

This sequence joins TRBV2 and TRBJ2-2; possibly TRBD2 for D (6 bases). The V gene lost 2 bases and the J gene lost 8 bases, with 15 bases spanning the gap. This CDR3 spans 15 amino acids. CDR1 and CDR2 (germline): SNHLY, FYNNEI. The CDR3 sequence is CASSERELRTGELFF. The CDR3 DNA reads TGTGCCAGCAGTGAACGGGAGTTGAGAACTGGGGAGCTGTTTTTT.

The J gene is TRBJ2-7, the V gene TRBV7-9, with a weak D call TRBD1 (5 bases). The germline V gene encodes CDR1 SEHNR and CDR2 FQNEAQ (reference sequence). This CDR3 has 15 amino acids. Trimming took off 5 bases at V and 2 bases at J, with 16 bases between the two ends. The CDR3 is CASSEGRTGPYEQYV. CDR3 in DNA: TGTGCCAGCAGCGAAGGACGTACAGGACCCTACGAGCAGTACGTC.

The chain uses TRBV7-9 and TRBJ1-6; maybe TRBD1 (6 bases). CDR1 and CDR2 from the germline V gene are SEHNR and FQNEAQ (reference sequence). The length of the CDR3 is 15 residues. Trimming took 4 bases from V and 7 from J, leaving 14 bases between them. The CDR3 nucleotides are TGTGCCAGCAGCTCGGCGGGGGGCGAGAATTCACCCCTCCACTTT. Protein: CASSSAGGENSPLHF. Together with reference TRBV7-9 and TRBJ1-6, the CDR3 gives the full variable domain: DTGVSQNPRHKITKRGQNVTFRCDPISEHNRLYWYRQTLGQGPEFLTYFQNEAQLEKSRLLSDRFSAERPKGSFSTLEIQRTEQGDSAMYLCASSSAGGENSPLHFGNGTRLTVT.

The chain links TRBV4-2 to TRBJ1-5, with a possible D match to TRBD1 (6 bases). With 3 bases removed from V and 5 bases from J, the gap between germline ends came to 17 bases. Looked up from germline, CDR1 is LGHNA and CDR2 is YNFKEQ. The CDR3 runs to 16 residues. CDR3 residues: CASSHAPGTLDQPQHF. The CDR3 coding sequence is TGTGCCAGCAGCCACGCTCCCGGGACACTCGATCAGCCCCAGCATTTT.

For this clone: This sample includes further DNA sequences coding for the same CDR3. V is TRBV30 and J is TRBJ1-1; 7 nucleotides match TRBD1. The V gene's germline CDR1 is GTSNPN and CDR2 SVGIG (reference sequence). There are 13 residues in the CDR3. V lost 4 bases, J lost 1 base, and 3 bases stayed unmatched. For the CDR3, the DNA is TGTGCCTGGAATAGGGGGCAGAACACTGAAGCTTTCTTT. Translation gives CAWNRGQNTEAFF. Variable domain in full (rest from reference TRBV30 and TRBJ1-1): SQTIHQWPATLVQPVGSPLSLECTVEGTSNPNLYWYRQAAGRGLQLLFYSVGIGQISSEVPQNLSASRPQDRQFILSSKKLLLSDSGFYLCAWNRGQNTEAFFGQGTRLTVV.

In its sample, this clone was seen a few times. The CDR3 region is CASSVSGGAAEQFF. In nucleotides, the CDR3 is TGTGCCAGCAGTGTTAGCGGGGGGGCAGCTGAGCAGTTCTTC. The chain links TRBV6-4 to TRBJ2-1; 11 bases match TRBD2. V gave up 4 bases and J gave up 9 bases; unmatched junction bases: 5. From germline, CDR1 is MRHNA and CDR2 SNTAGT. This CDR3 region has 14 residues.

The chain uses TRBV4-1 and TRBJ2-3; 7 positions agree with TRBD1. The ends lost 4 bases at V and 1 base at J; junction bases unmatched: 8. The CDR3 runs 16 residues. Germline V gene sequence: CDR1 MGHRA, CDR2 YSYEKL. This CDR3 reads CASSPRYQGGTDTQYF. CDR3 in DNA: TGCGCCAGCAGCCCGCGGTACCAGGGGGGCACAGATACGCAGTATTTT.

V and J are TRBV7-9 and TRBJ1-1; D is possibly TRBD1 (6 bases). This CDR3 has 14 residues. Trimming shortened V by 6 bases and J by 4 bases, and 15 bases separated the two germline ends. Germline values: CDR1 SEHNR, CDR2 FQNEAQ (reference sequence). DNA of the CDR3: TGTGCCAGCAGAGCTGCGGGGGCCCCCACTGAAGCTTTCTTT. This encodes CASRAAGAPTEAFF.

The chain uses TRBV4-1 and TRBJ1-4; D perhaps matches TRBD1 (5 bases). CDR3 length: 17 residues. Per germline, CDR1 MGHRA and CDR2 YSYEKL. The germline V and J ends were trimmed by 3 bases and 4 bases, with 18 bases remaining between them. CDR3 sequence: CASSQVQPGGVNEKLFF. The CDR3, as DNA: TGCGCCAGCAGCCAGGTTCAACCCGGGGGGGTTAATGAAAAACTGTTTTTT.